The rows below give T cell receptor beta chains drawn from one sample of a study of blood T cell repertoires in COVID-19. Produced via immunoSEQ multiplex PCR; TCRdb's table is partial and in-frame only. The data show approximately 210,000 clones, roughly nine tenths seen once. The sample consisted of peripheral blood. The receptors were gathered from a man aged 25-45 years with acute or convalescent COVID-19. CDR3s include the opening cysteine and the closing phenylalanine or tryptophan. D genes are given only for firm matches. Clone size is shown for a subset of rows, as once, few, many or a class of expanded clone.

clone size	V gene	D gene	J gene	CDR3 protein	CDR3 DNA
-	TRBV5-4	-	TRBJ1-1	CASSLPPGTEAFF	TGTGCCAGCAGCTTGCCGCCGGGAACTGAAGCTTTCTTT
-	TRBV5-6	-	TRBJ1-2	CASSLRRNYGYTF	TGTGCCAGCAGCTTACGCAGAAACTATGGCTACACCTTC
-	TRBV3-1/TRBV3-2	-	TRBJ2-3	CASSQRSATDTQYF	TGTGCCAGCAGCCAAAGGAGTGCCACAGATACGCAGTATTTT
-	TRBV7-9	TRBD1	TRBJ1-5	CASSRGQDQPQHF	TGTGCCAGCAGCCGAGGACAGGATCAGCCCCAGCATTTT
once	TRBV7-8	TRBD1	TRBJ1-1	CASSPQGASWDTEAFF	TGTGCCAGCAGCCCACAGGGGGCGAGTTGGGACACTGAAGCTTTCTTT
-	TRBV28	-	TRBJ2-6	CASVPGRGANVLTF	TGTGCCAGCGTACCTGGGAGGGGGGCCAACGTCCTGACTTTC
-	TRBV28	TRBD1	TRBJ2-2	CGTGLGTGELFF	TGTGGGACAGGGCTCGGGACCGGGGAGCTGTTTTTT
-	TRBV28	-	TRBJ1-1	CASRSGGLKNTEAFF	TGTGCCAGCAGATCGGGCGGACTTAAGAACACTGAAGCTTTCTTT
-	TRBV29-1	-	TRBJ2-3	CSAMTDTQYF	TGCAGCGCTATGACAGATACGCAGTATTTT
-	TRBV5-5	-	TRBJ1-2	CASSPVRVSGGYTF	TGTGCCAGCAGCCCCGTCAGGGTCTCTGGGGGCTACACCTTC
-	TRBV27	-	TRBJ1-2	CASSLAGEGYTF	TGTGCCAGCAGTTTAGCGGGTGAGGGCTACACCTTC
-	TRBV20-1	TRBD1	TRBJ1-6	CSASPGEGGDSPLHF	TGCAGTGCTAGTCCCGGGGAAGGGGGCGATTCACCCCTCCACTTT
-	TRBV19	-	TRBJ1-1	CASQLRGQGNTEAFF	TGTGCCAGTCAACTACGTGGTCAGGGAAACACTGAAGCTTTCTTT
-	TRBV4-2	TRBD1	TRBJ1-2	CASTRLGLTGDWYGYTF	TGTGCCAGCACCAGATTGGGTCTAACAGGGGATTGGTATGGCTACACCTTC
-	TRBV9	-	TRBJ1-1	CASSVGRGKETEAFF	TGTGCCAGCAGCGTAGGGCGGGGGAAGGAGACTGAAGCTTTCTTT
-	TRBV18	TRBD1	TRBJ1-6	CASSPGQGINSPLHF	TGTGCCAGCTCACCCGGACAGGGTATTAATTCACCCCTCCACTTT
-	TRBV3-1/TRBV3-2	-	TRBJ2-1	CASSQQGNYNEQFF	TGTGCCAGCAGCCAACAGGGGAATTACAATGAGCAGTTCTTC
-	TRBV7-8	-	TRBJ1-5	CASSSNGGGRQPQHF	TGTGCCAGCAGCTCCAATGGGGGGGGCCGGCAGCCCCAGCATTTT
-	TRBV11-3	TRBD1	TRBJ2-1	CASKSGGTGNNEQFF	TGTGCCAGCAAAAGTGGAGGGACAGGGAACAATGAGCAGTTCTTC
-	TRBV14	TRBD2	TRBJ2-3	CASSQTSGIPDTQYF	TGTGCCAGCAGCCAAACTAGCGGGATCCCAGATACGCAGTATTTT
-	TRBV7-9	TRBD1	TRBJ1-1	CASSGQGQPNTEAFF	TGTGCCAGCAGCGGACAGGGACAGCCAAACACTGAAGCTTTCTTT
-	TRBV4-1	-	TRBJ2-7	CASSQVLQSTYEQYF	TGCGCCAGCAGCCAAGTTTTACAGTCAACCTACGAGCAGTACTTC
-	TRBV7-3	-	TRBJ2-2	CASSPNNPSNTGELFF	TGTGCCAGCAGCCCGAACAATCCCAGTAACACCGGGGAGCTGTTTTTT
-	TRBV30	TRBD2	TRBJ2-1	CAWSGLAGVTEQFF	TGTGCCTGGAGCGGACTAGCGGGGGTGACTGAGCAGTTCTTC
-	TRBV6-1	TRBD1	TRBJ2-3	CASSEAWTGGLDTQYF	TGTGCCAGCAGTGAAGCCTGGACAGGGGGATTAGATACGCAGTATTTT
few	TRBV19	TRBD1	TRBJ1-5	CASSPRDRGSNQPQHF	TGTGCCAGTAGTCCCCGGGACAGGGGCAGCAATCAGCCCCAGCATTTT
-	TRBV30	TRBD2	TRBJ2-5	CAWSAGGGETQYF	TGTGCCTGGAGCGCGGGGGGGGGAGAGACCCAGTACTTC
-	TRBV7-3	-	TRBJ2-3	CASSSRTSDTQYF	TGTGCCAGCAGCTCGAGGACTTCAGATACGCAGTATTTT
-	TRBV7-8	TRBD1	TRBJ1-5	CASSLGSGQGNQPQHF	TGTGCCAGCAGCTTAGGTTCCGGACAGGGCAATCAGCCCCAGCATTTT
few	TRBV19	-	TRBJ1-2	CASSINLQYGYTF	TGTGCCAGTAGTATAAACTTACAGTATGGCTACACCTTC
-	TRBV24-1	-	TRBJ2-1	CATSDATLKKQFF	TGTGCCACCAGTGATGCTACCCTTAAAAAGCAGTTCTTC
-	TRBV18	TRBD1	TRBJ1-6	CASSRGGESWSPLHF	TGTGCCAGCTCACGAGGGGGCGAATCGTGGTCACCCCTCCACTTT
-	TRBV6-5	-	TRBJ1-1	CASSYLAEPTEAFF	TGTGCCAGCAGTTACTTGGCAGAACCCACTGAAGCTTTCTTT
-	TRBV9	TRBD1	TRBJ1-2	CASSAGTAEGYTF	TGTGCCAGCAGCGCGGGGACAGCCGAAGGCTACACCTTC
-	TRBV7-9	-	TRBJ1-5	CASSLARVTGGDGQPQHF	TGTGCCAGCAGCTTAGCACGAGTGACGGGGGGAGATGGACAGCCCCAGCATTTT
-	TRBV18	TRBD1	TRBJ1-5	CASSPGGGGQPQHF	TGTGCCAGCTCACCAGGAGGGGGCGGGCAGCCCCAGCATTTT
few	TRBV28	-	TRBJ1-2	CASRAGGGDYGYTF	TGTGCCAGCAGGGCTGGTGGGGGCGACTATGGCTACACCTTC
once	TRBV6-5	TRBD2	TRBJ2-7	CASRETSGPYEQYF	TGTGCCAGCAGGGAGACTAGCGGACCCTACGAGCAGTACTTC
-	TRBV7-2	TRBD2	TRBJ2-5	CASSPTVMGSGGWGETQYF	TGTGCCAGCAGCCCCACGGTGATGGGTAGCGGGGGGTGGGGAGAGACCCAGTACTTC
-	TRBV1	-	TRBJ2-7	CTSSPKLPPKSGRAFEQYF	TGCACCAGCAGCCCTAAGTTGCCCCCGAAAAGCGGGAGGGCCTTCGAGCAGTACTTC
-	TRBV3-1/TRBV3-2	TRBD1	TRBJ2-1	CASSLPGGQGRNEQFF	TGTGCCAGCAGCCTCCCAGGGGGACAGGGGAGGAATGAGCAGTTCTTC
-	TRBV27	TRBD1	TRBJ2-7	CATIPAGGKTF	TGTGCCACTATACCCGCAGGGGGTAAAACCTTC
-	TRBV30	TRBD1	TRBJ1-1	CAWRTGTGGEGNTEAFF	TGTGCCTGGAGGACCGGGACAGGGGGCGAGGGGAACACTGAAGCTTTCTTT
once	TRBV4-1	TRBD2	TRBJ2-7	CASSQEIAGGLREQYF	TGCGCCAGCAGCCAAGAAATCGCGGGAGGGCTTCGCGAGCAGTACTTC
-	TRBV2	-	TRBJ1-2	CASSDGGGAQTF	TGTGCCAGCAGTGACGGTGGGGGGGCTCAAACCTTC
-	TRBV2	-	TRBJ1-1	CASQGLGDVSGGQAFF	TGTGCCAGCCAGGGATTGGGGGATGTCTCGGGAGGACAAGCTTTCTTT
-	TRBV28	-	TRBJ1-4	CASRGSRRGNEKLFF	TGTGCCAGCAGGGGGAGCCGGCGAGGTAATGAAAAACTGTTTTTT
-	TRBV5-1	-	TRBJ2-5	CASSSGGTAQETQYF	TGCGCCTCTTCATCGGGGGGCACCGCCCAAGAGACCCAGTACTTC
-	TRBV13	-	TRBJ2-6	CASSLGQGSGANVLTF	TGTGCCAGCAGCTTAGGGCAGGGCTCTGGGGCCAACGTCCTGACTTTC
-	TRBV5-1	-	TRBJ2-2	CASSRGAWNTGELFF	TGCGCCAGCAGCCGGGGGGCCTGGAACACCGGGGAGCTGTTTTTT
-	TRBV9	-	TRBJ1-2	CASSVAPDYGYTF	TGTGCCAGCAGCGTCGCACCGGACTATGGCTACACCTTC
-	TRBV7-9	-	TRBJ2-3	CASSLGGADTQYF	TGTGCCAGCAGCTTAGGGGGGGCAGATACGCAGTATTTT
-	TRBV7-3	-	TRBJ2-1	CASSRTAYNEQFF	TGTGCCAGCAGCCGGACAGCCTACAATGAGCAGTTCTTC
-	TRBV5-5	TRBD2	TRBJ2-1	CASSPTPGLVYNEQFF	TGTGCCAGCAGTCCAACCCCGGGACTAGTGTACAATGAGCAGTTCTTC
-	TRBV18	-	TRBJ2-1	CASSQGSNNEQFF	TGTGCCAGCTCACAGGGGTCTAACAATGAGCAGTTCTTC
-	TRBV6-5	-	TRBJ2-7	CASRPGRSYEQYF	TGTGCCAGCAGACCAGGGCGATCCTACGAGCAGTACTTC
-	TRBV5-1	-	TRBJ2-7	CASSPSPGTYEQYF	TGCGCCAGCAGCCCCTCGCCAGGAACCTACGAGCAGTACTTC
-	TRBV11-3	-	TRBJ2-7	CASSVTGNEQYF	TGTGCCAGCAGCGTAACAGGGAATGAGCAGTACTTC
-	TRBV5-6	TRBD2	TRBJ2-2	CASSFRGSGRITGELFF	TGTGCCAGCAGCTTTCGCGGTAGCGGGAGAATCACCGGGGAGCTGTTTTTT
-	TRBV14	-	TRBJ1-1	CASSQYRNTEAFF	TGTGCCAGCAGCCAATACAGGAACACTGAAGCTTTCTTT